This TCR beta chain was obtained from a study of graft-versus-host responses after intestinal transplantation. Study results and limitations: Investigators detected GvH clones in recipient marrow, with some emerging earlier in ileum or blood.

This CDR3 comprises 14 residues. With 2 bases removed from V and 2 bases from J, the gap between germline ends came to 8 bases. Germline CDR1 is SGHVS and CDR2 is FQNEAQ. As regards this clone: Its antigen is undetermined.

Some clones are missing from TCRdb's copy, which holds only in-frame ones; the method was immunoSEQ multiplex PCR. The sample includes under 90,000 clones, around 93% of them seen just once. This sequence originates from a human donor who was the organ donor for an intestinal transplant. V usage is TRBV7-8 and J usage is TRBJ2-3, with unresolved D. The sample in question was unstimulated CD4+ T cells sorted from spleen or lymph node cells, obtained before transplant. CDR3 sequence: CASSLRQNTDTQYF. The CDR3, as DNA: TGTGCCAGCAGCTTAAGACAAAACACAGATACGCAGTATTTT.